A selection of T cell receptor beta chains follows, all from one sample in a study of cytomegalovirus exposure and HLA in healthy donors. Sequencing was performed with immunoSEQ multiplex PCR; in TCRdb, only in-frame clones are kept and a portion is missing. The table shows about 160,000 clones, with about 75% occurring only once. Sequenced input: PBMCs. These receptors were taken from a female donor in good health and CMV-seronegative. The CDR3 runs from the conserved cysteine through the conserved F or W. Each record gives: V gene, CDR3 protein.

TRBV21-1 CASSKGSGQGDEQYF
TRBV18 CASSSRRPGQGSYEQYF
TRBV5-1 CASSRGTGWDGYTF
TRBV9 CASSVTSGNYYEQYF
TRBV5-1 CASSLTSVGKNIQYF
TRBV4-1 CASSQQQRGGPETQYF
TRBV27 CASSLRGPAGNTIYF
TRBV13 CASSPAPGTGGYNEQFF
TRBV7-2 CASSFRGDFTGELFF
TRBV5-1 CASSLAQPQETQYF
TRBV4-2 CASSQGPGLAYEQYF
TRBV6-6 CASRLLQGNYGYTF
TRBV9 CASSVGQGGNTEAFF
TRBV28 CASSLTGNYYEQYF
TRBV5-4 CASSHQATYEQYF
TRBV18 CASSPPKGQGGTEAFF
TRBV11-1 CASSLRLAGVDEQFF
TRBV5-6 CASTYMDREGNTIYF
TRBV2 CASSRTGGNTIYF
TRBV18 CASSQWTSSTDTQYF
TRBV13 CASSSSGGFYYEQYF
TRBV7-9 CASSEMNTEAFF
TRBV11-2 CASSLVGGGAGEQFF
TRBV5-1 CASSPTSGGPYEQYF
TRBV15 CATSRGQGLRNTIYF
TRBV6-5 CASSRTSQETQYF
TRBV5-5 CASSVGTGVGNQPQHF
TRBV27 CASSLRSLPHEQFF
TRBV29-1 CSVDEPRDTQYF
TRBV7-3 CASSSRQGAGNTEAFF
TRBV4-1 CASSHPGLAGFPNTGELFF